Listed below are T cell receptor beta chains from one sample, sequenced in a study of T cell changes during pregnancy in multiple sclerosis. Assay: immunoSEQ multiplex PCR; the TCRdb copy retains only in-frame clones and omits some. This sample has some 60,000 clones, with more than 75% found just once. Material: peripheral blood, obtained in the first trimester of pregnancy. These receptors all come from a female donor in good health, enrolled as a control in a pregnancy study. CDR3s include the opening cysteine and the closing phenylalanine or tryptophan.

J: TRBJ2-7; V: TRBV25-1; CDR3: CASSDFAGGNEQYF
J: TRBJ2-1; V: TRBV19; CDR3: CASRPRGTSGGADEQFF
J: TRBJ1-1; V: TRBV4-1; CDR3: CASSLGQNTEAFF
J: TRBJ1-1; V: TRBV6-6; CDR3: CASSYHGTETEAFF
J: TRBJ1-5; V: TRBV6-4; CDR3: CASSAGTNNQPQHF
J: TRBJ1-2; V: TRBV5-5; CDR3: CASSFLQGLGGYTF
J: TRBJ2-7; V: TRBV2; CDR3: CASSDRSEQYF
J: TRBJ1-4; V: TRBV30; CDR3: CAWSVQSGPNEKLFF
J: TRBJ1-5; V: TRBV6-6; CDR3: CASSYNNLRNQPQHF
J: TRBJ2-1; V: TRBV11-3; CDR3: CASSHSGTVNEQFF
J: TRBJ1-2; V: TRBV7-2; CDR3: CASSLVRDREITGYTF
J: TRBJ2-1; V: TRBV11-2; CDR3: CASSYREGQGSNEQFF
J: TRBJ2-5; V: TRBV27; CDR3: CASSLSFARGLQETQYF
J: TRBJ2-1; V: TRBV14; CDR3: CASSQDWASGVRFF
J: TRBJ2-3; V: TRBV25-1; CDR3: CASSPGQPTDTQYF
J: TRBJ2-5; V: TRBV7-3; CDR3: CASSLTSSRGETQYF
J: TRBJ1-2; V: TRBV7-3; CDR3: CASSPQGDGYTF
J: TRBJ1-5; V: TRBV19; CDR3: CASKTGKVFNQPQHF
J: TRBJ2-5; V: TRBV7-3; CDR3: CASSFGGDVETQYF
J: TRBJ2-5; V: TRBV7-2; CDR3: CASSWAGTSGQETQYF
J: TRBJ2-7; V: TRBV7-9; CDR3: CASTPGGSSYEQYF
J: TRBJ2-1; V: TRBV10-2; CDR3: CASRDRDPYNEQFF
J: TRBJ1-4; V: TRBV7-9; CDR3: CASSLMDGMNEKLFF
J: TRBJ2-4; V: TRBV1; CDR3: CTSSLPTGGRTKNIQYF
J: TRBJ2-3; V: TRBV9; CDR3: CASSVATGRIDTQYF
J: TRBJ1-1; V: TRBV5-4; CDR3: CASSAGQGMNTEAFF
J: TRBJ1-6; V: TRBV11-2; CDR3: CASSLGGTEYSPLHF
J: TRBJ1-1; V: TRBV7-9; CDR3: CAAGGGAEAFF
J: TRBJ2-2; V: TRBV19; CDR3: CASSVLLGANTGELFF
J: TRBJ1-1; V: TRBV6-6; CDR3: CASSQPGTGGEAFF
J: TRBJ1-1; V: TRBV6-4; CDR3: CASAVRVGTEAFF
J: TRBJ2-1; V: TRBV30; CDR3: CAWTLLTNEQFF
J: TRBJ2-1; V: TRBV30; CDR3: CAWTGFDEQFF
J: TRBJ1-1; V: TRBV2; CDR3: CASSEPNQGMNTEAFF
J: TRBJ1-1; V: TRBV29-1; CDR3: CSVEDLSRGRKTEAFF
J: TRBJ1-2; V: TRBV6-1; CDR3: CASSALLSLISDYGYTF
J: TRBJ1-4; V: TRBV4-2; CDR3: CASSQTTGRGEKLFF
J: TRBJ1-5; V: TRBV7-2; CDR3: CASSLRLRDQPQHF
J: TRBJ1-2; V: TRBV13; CDR3: CASSLKGGTGHRGYGYTF
J: TRBJ2-7; V: TRBV5-6; CDR3: CASSSDDMEQYF
J: TRBJ2-2; V: TRBV30; CDR3: CAWYRFIGTGELFF
J: TRBJ1-6; V: TRBV7-8; CDR3: CASSPEWNSPLHF
J: TRBJ1-4; V: TRBV9; CDR3: CASSVAGGNEKLFF
J: TRBJ1-2; V: TRBV7-9; CDR3: CASSLGDRDGYTF
J: TRBJ1-2; V: TRBV5-4; CDR3: CASSHASGQLYGYTF
J: TRBJ1-2; V: TRBV5-1; CDR3: CASSLGLPSGGFGYGYTF
J: TRBJ1-2; V: TRBV7-3; CDR3: CASSSGALYYGYTF
J: TRBJ2-3; V: TRBV19; CDR3: CATVGGEGFTQYF
J: TRBJ1-1; V: TRBV11-3; CDR3: CASSLRVGGNTEAFF
J: TRBJ1-6; V: TRBV7-8; CDR3: CASSLASRPGGSYNSPLHF
J: TRBJ2-7; V: TRBV4-2; CDR3: CASSQAHAGGNEQYF
J: TRBJ2-7; V: TRBV28; CDR3: CASSSSRQGVFYEQYF
J: TRBJ1-2; V: TRBV19; CDR3: CASSPVGGQGGGYTF
J: TRBJ1-1; V: TRBV5-1; CDR3: CASSLAGQNTEAFF
J: TRBJ2-2; V: TRBV4-1; CDR3: CASSQGTGGNTGELFF
J: TRBJ2-6; V: TRBV28; CDR3: CASRRVGTGGGANVLTF
J: TRBJ2-2; V: TRBV5-1; CDR3: CASRTGTGHTGELFF